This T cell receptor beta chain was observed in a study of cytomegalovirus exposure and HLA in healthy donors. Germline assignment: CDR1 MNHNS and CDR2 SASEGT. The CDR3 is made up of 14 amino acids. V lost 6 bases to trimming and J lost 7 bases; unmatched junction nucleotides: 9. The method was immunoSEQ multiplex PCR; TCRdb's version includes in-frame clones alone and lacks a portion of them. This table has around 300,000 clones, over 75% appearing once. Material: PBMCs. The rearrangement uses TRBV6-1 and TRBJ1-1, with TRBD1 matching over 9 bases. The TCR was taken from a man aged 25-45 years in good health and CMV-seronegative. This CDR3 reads CASRQQGAQDEAFF. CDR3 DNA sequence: TGTGCCAGCAGGCAACAGGGGGCGCAGGATGAAGCTTTCTTT.